The text below deals with one T cell receptor (beta chain). PCR was performed a second time for about 7 to 11 cycles using a sample-barcoded 5' primer and a J-beta primer mix. TCRdb re-derived calls from the 5' RACE reads in MiXCR, one entry per CDR3 protein. The sample includes around 1.5 million distinct CDR3 sequences, approximately 60% of them seen just once. The data are from a study of blood T cells in healthy people across ages. In germline, CDR1 is MNHEY, CDR2 SMNVEV (reference sequence). This CDR3 spans 17 amino acids. J lost 0 bases, V lost 4 bases, and 9 bases had no gene match. This TCR was recovered from a man younger than 30 in good health. The specimen was blood. The rearrangement joins TRBV27 to TRBJ2-3, with TRBD1 identical over 8 bases. CDR3 in DNA: TGTGCCAGCAGTTCCACCCGACAGGGGCCTAGCACAGATACGCAGTATTTT. This sequence encodes CASSSTRQGPSTDTQYF.